Shown below are 26 T cell receptor beta chains from a single sample sequenced in a study of blood T cell repertoires in COVID-19. The method was immunoSEQ multiplex PCR; TCRdb's version includes in-frame clones alone and lacks a portion of them. The data hold 300,000 to 350,000 clones, with roughly 90% observed a single time. Material: peripheral blood. These receptors were collected from a woman aged 30 to 39 with COVID-19, enrolled during active disease.

The V call is TRBV7-9, the J call TRBJ2-3; a possible D gene is TRBD2 (6 bases). The CDR3 has 15 residues. V shed 5 bases and J shed 4 bases, with 16 bases lying between them. CDR1 and CDR2 from the germline V gene are SEHNR and FQNEAQ (reference sequence). The CDR3 spells CASSLFDTGADTQYF. Written as DNA, the CDR3 is TGTGCCAGCAGCCTTTTCGATACGGGGGCAGATACGCAGTATTTT.

The rearrangement links TRBV7-3 to TRBJ2-1, with TRBD2 matching 7 bases. This CDR3 has 16 amino acids. Losses at the gene ends were 5 bases for V and 6 bases for J; bases not matched to a gene: 13. Germline V gene data show CDR1 as SGHTA and CDR2 as FQGTGA. Here the CDR3 reads CASSPTVVGGANEQFF. The CDR3 DNA reads TGTGCCAGCAGCCCGACGGTTGTGGGAGGGGCCAATGAGCAGTTCTTC.

The V gene is TRBV30, the J gene TRBJ1-6; TRBD1 aligns across 11 bases. This CDR3 has 17 amino acids. V shed 0 bases and J 6 bases; nucleotides not matched to a gene: 7. Germline V CDR1 and CDR2: GTSNPN, SVGIG (reference sequence). CDR3 in amino acids: CAWSVLDRGLGNSPLHF. The CDR3 coding sequence is TGTGCCTGGAGTGTACTGGACAGGGGGCTGGGTAATTCACCCCTCCACTTT.

The CDR3 DNA is TGTGCCAGCAGCTCTACCGGGACAGGGGCCTACAATGAGCAGTTCTTC. This codes for CASSSTGTGAYNEQFF. V is TRBV7-3 and J is TRBJ2-1; 10 bases agree with TRBD1. Germline CDR1 reads SGHTA; CDR2 reads FQGTGA. V was pared by 4 bases and J by 2 bases, with 5 bases of the junction left unmatched. The CDR3 consists of 16 residues.

V is TRBV29-1 and J is TRBJ2-2, with 8 nucleotides matching TRBD2. Looked up from germline, CDR1 is SQVTM and CDR2 is ANQGSEA. The CDR3 is made up of 15 amino acids. J gave up 1 base and V 7 bases, and 8 bases lay outside the gene matches. As DNA, the CDR3 is TGCAGCGGCCGTGTAGCGGGAATGAACACCGGGGAGCTGTTTTTT. Translation gives CSGRVAGMNTGELFF.

The J gene is TRBJ2-7, the V gene TRBV5-5; 11 positions match TRBD2. V dropped 0 bases and J dropped 2; count of bases not matched to a gene: 4. The germline V gene encodes CDR1 SGHKS and CDR2 YYEKEE (reference sequence). The CDR3 is 16 residues long. The CDR3 sequence: CASSLAGTSGTYEQYF. CDR3 sequence (DNA): TGTGCCAGCAGCTTGGCCGGGACTAGCGGAACCTACGAGCAGTACTTC.

The CDR3 nucleotides read TGTGCCAGCTCACCAATCGAGACAGGTTCCTACAATGAGCAGTTCTTC. Its translation: CASSPIETGSYNEQFF. The chain recombines TRBV18 with TRBJ2-1, with D perhaps matching TRBD1 (6 bases). The V gene lost 2 bases and the J gene lost 1 base, with 12 bases spanning the gap. The germline V gene has CDR1 KGHSH and CDR2 LQKENI. The CDR3 has 16 amino acids.

The V and J genes are TRBV30 and TRBJ1-1; a possible D gene is TRBD1 (5 bases). The CDR3 totals 13 residues. The germline V and J ends were trimmed by 0 bases and 5 bases, with 10 bases remaining between them. From germline, CDR1 is GTSNPN and CDR2 SVGIG (reference sequence). The CDR3 region is CAWSVQAHTEAFF. As DNA, the CDR3 is TGTGCCTGGAGTGTACAGGCCCATACTGAAGCTTTCTTT.

The CDR3 nucleotides read TGCGCCAGCAGCTTGGGGGCCGGACAGGGGACGGGTGAGCAGTTCTTC. The encoded protein is CASSLGAGQGTGEQFF. This chain connects TRBV5-1 to TRBJ2-1; 9 nucleotides match TRBD1. The junction had 10 bases not matched to a gene; V was cut back by 0 bases and J by 9 bases. Germline V gives CDR1 SGHRS, CDR2 YFSETQ. The CDR3 extends over 16 amino acids. Complete variable domain (other parts from reference TRBV5-1 and TRBJ2-1): KAGVTQTPRYLIKTRGQQVTLSCSPISGHRSVSWYQQTPGQGLQFLFEYFSETQRNKGNFPGRFSGRQFSNSRSEMNVSTLELGDSALYLCASSLGAGQGTGEQFFGPGTRLTVL.

This clone was detected once. The V gene is TRBV2, the J gene TRBJ2-1, with 12 positions matching TRBD2. Trimming took 7 bases from V and 9 from J; bases not matched to a gene: 13. CDR1 is SNHLY, CDR2 FYNNEI, per germline. The CDR3 runs to 16 residues. DNA for the CDR3: TGTGCCAGCACTAGACTAGCGGGAGAAGCAGCAGGTGAGCAGTTCTTC. It translates to CASTRLAGEAAGEQFF. Filled out from reference TRBV2 and TRBJ2-1, the complete variable domain reads EPEVTQTPSHQVTQMGQEVILRCVPISNHLYFYWYRQILGQKVEFLVSFYNNEISEKSEIFDDQFSVERPDGSNFTLKIRSTKLEDSAMYFCASTRLAGEAAGEQFFGPGTRLTVL.

The genes are TRBV6-1 and TRBJ1-4; 9 bases align to TRBD1. Germline lookup yields CDR1 MNHNS and CDR2 SASEGT. J was trimmed by 11 bases and V by 2 bases; bases with no gene match: 15. This CDR3 contains 17 residues. CDR3 coding DNA: TGTGCCAGCAGTGAAAGTTGGGGACAGGGAGGGGGTGAGAAACTGTTTTTT. It codes for CASSESWGQGGGEKLFF.

This chain connects TRBV5-4 to TRBJ1-2; 10 bases are a match to TRBD1. Per the germline V gene, CDR1 is SGHNT and CDR2 is YYREEE (reference sequence). There are 15 residues in the CDR3. V was clipped by 0 bases and J by 7 bases; unmatched bases: 6. DNA for the CDR3: TGTGCCAGCAGCTTGGTAGGACAGGGGGTGTCTGGCTACACCTTC. As protein: CASSLVGQGVSGYTF.

The chain carries TRBV7-3 and TRBJ2-2; no definite D call. V gave up 6 bases and J gave up 6 bases, with 8 bases separating them. Germline CDR1 reads SGHTA; CDR2 reads FQGTGA. The CDR3 spans 12 residues. In DNA, the CDR3 is TGTGCCAGCAGGGAGACGGCCGGGGAGCTGTTTTTT. Its translation: CASRETAGELFF.

This sequence joins TRBV4-1 and TRBJ2-1; D gene ambiguous. The length of the CDR3 is 14 residues. V lost 3 bases and J lost 5, with 11 bases in between. Germline loops: CDR1 MGHRA, CDR2 YSYEKL. In DNA form, the CDR3 reads TGCGCCAGCAGCCACCAACCTCTAGACAATGAGCAGTTCTTC. Translated: CASSHQPLDNEQFF.

J is TRBJ1-1 and V is TRBV10-1, with 7 bases aligning to TRBD1. The ends lost 6 bases at V and 3 bases at J; junction bases unmatched: 13. Germline V gene data show CDR1 as WNHNN and CDR2 as SYGVQD (reference sequence). The CDR3 has 16 residues. DNA of the CDR3: TGCGCCAGCAGCCCAGAGACCCGGGACAGCCACACTGAAGCTTTCTTT. It encodes CASSPETRDSHTEAFF.

J is TRBJ1-1 and V is TRBV10-3; 10 bases line up with TRBD1. Germline CDR1 ENHRY, CDR2 SYGVKD. Losses at the gene ends were 10 bases for V and 5 bases for J; bases not matched to a gene: 7. The CDR3 has 13 amino acids. The CDR3 coding sequence is TGTGCCACCTGGGACAGGGGCAAGACTGAAGCTTTCTTT. Translating gives CATWDRGKTEAFF.

The chain combines TRBV7-9 with TRBJ1-6, with TRBD1 matching over 7 bases. The CDR3 covers 14 residues. Germline V gene lookup returns CDR1 SEHNR and CDR2 FQNEAQ (reference sequence). V was pared by 4 bases and J by 7 bases, with 4 bases of the junction left unmatched. CDR3 bases: TGTGCCAGCAGCTACGGGACAGCAAATTCACCCCTCCACTTT. It translates to CASSYGTANSPLHF.

The rearrangement links TRBV9 to TRBJ1-1; 11 bases match TRBD1. The CDR3 extends over 16 amino acids. The germline CDR1 and CDR2 sequences are SGDLS and YYNGEE. Trimming cost V 3 bases and J 0 bases; bases outside gene matches: 4. The chain's CDR3 is CASSAGGQGVNTEAFF. The CDR3 DNA reads TGTGCCAGCAGCGCTGGGGGACAGGGGGTGAACACTGAAGCTTTCTTT.

The V call is TRBV10-3, the J call TRBJ1-4; 7 bases fit TRBD1. This CDR3 has 13 residues. The V segment lost 9 bases and the J segment 2 bases; nucleotides outside the gene matches: 3. Germline loops: CDR1 ENHRY, CDR2 SYGVKD. CDR3 sequence reads: CAMSQGTNEKLFF. CDR3 sequence (DNA): TGTGCCATGTCACAGGGGACTAATGAAAAACTGTTTTTT.

This chain uses TRBV25-1 with TRBJ1-6, with D unclear. V lost 3 bases to trimming and J lost 10 bases, with 19 bases between them. The germline CDR1 and CDR2 sequences are MGHDK and SYGVNS. This CDR3 is built from 16 residues. Written as DNA, the CDR3 is TGTGCCAGCAGTGATATGGGCCCCCGAGCGGGGTCACCCCTCCACTTT. This codes for CASSDMGPRAGSPLHF. Filled out from reference TRBV25-1 and TRBJ1-6, the complete variable domain reads EADIYQTPRYLVIGTGKKITLECSQTMGHDKMYWYQQDPGMELHLIHYSYGVNSTEKGDLSSESTVSRIRTEHFPLTLESARPSHTSQYLCASSDMGPRAGSPLHFGNGTRLTVT.

The chain employs TRBV10-3 and TRBJ1-1; D is possibly TRBD1 (5 bases). The V gene lost 4 bases and the J gene lost 4 bases, with 13 bases spanning the gap. Looked up from germline, CDR1 is ENHRY and CDR2 is SYGVKD. This CDR3 has 14 residues. The CDR3 region is CAISAGPLGTEAFF. CDR3 sequence (DNA): TGTGCCATCAGTGCAGGGCCTTTGGGCACTGAAGCTTTCTTT.

The chain carries TRBV2 and TRBJ2-7; TRBD2 matches 7 bases. V was pared by 2 bases and J by 3 bases, with 7 bases of the junction left unmatched. Germline CDR1 reads SNHLY; CDR2 reads FYNNEI. CDR3 length: 15 amino acids. CDR3: CASSEYGGRGYEQYF. DNA of the CDR3: TGTGCCAGCAGTGAATATGGAGGGAGGGGCTACGAGCAGTACTTC.

The chain recombines TRBV27 with TRBJ2-2; TRBD2 matches 11 bases. V trimming: 6 bases; J trimming: 5 bases; junction bases outside the gene matches: 8. Germline V gene sequence: CDR1 MNHEY, CDR2 SMNVEV (reference sequence). This CDR3 contains 16 residues. The chain's CDR3 is CASSIPRTSGTGELFF. The CDR3 coding sequence is TGTGCCAGCAGCATACCTAGGACTAGCGGGACCGGGGAGCTGTTTTTT.

This rearrangement joins TRBV18 to TRBJ2-3; no firm D call. Trimming cost V 2 bases and J 0 bases, with 6 bases left between them. Germline assignment: CDR1 KGHSH and CDR2 LQKENI. This CDR3 is 14 amino acids long. CDR3 amino acids: CASSPATSTDTQYF. In DNA, the CDR3 is TGTGCCAGCTCACCAGCCACTAGCACAGATACGCAGTATTTT. Full variable domain (rest looked up from reference TRBV18 and TRBJ2-3): NAGVMQNPRHLVRRRGQEARLRCSPMKGHSHVYWYRQLPEEGLKFMVYLQKENIIDESGMPKERFSAEFPKEGPSILRIQQVVRGDSAAYFCASSPATSTDTQYFGPGTRLTVL.

The chain is built from TRBV6-5 and TRBJ1-5; 7 nucleotides agree with TRBD1. The J segment lost 2 bases and the V segment lost 5 bases, leaving 3 bases of the junction unmatched. In germline, CDR1 is MNHEY, CDR2 SVGAGI. CDR3 size: 14 residues. CDR3 amino acids: CASSPGGGNQPQHF. CDR3 DNA: TGTGCCAGCAGTCCAGGGGGTGGCAATCAGCCCCAGCATTTT.

The rearrangement joins TRBV4-1 to TRBJ2-2; TRBD2 aligns across 8 bases. The CDR3 is made up of 15 amino acids. Germline CDR1 MGHRA, CDR2 YSYEKL. V lost 1 base and J lost 6; bases outside the gene matches: 4. This CDR3 reads CASSQGLAGPGELFF. CDR3 nucleotide sequence: TGCGCCAGCAGCCAAGGGCTAGCGGGCCCCGGGGAGCTGTTTTTT.